This T cell receptor (beta chain) was captured by sequencing in a study of blood T cell repertoires in COVID-19. Data came from immunoSEQ multiplex PCR; TCRdb stores just in-frame clones and leaves some out. The table shows around 300,000 clones, with roughly nine tenths occurring only once. This clone showed up just once. Trimming shortened V by 6 bases and J by 2 bases, and 13 bases separated the two germline ends. The germline gives CDR1 MNHEY, CDR2 SMNVEV (reference sequence). This CDR3 has 14 residues. Sequencing was done on a sample of PBMCs or T cells enriched from blood (not recorded which). The chain recombines TRBV27 with TRBJ1-1; D unresolved. The TCR was taken from a woman under 30 who had recovered from COVID-19. The CDR3 coding sequence is TGTGCCAGCAGGCTAGGACTTAGCAACACTGAAGCTTTCTTT. Translating it yields CASRLGLSNTEAFF.